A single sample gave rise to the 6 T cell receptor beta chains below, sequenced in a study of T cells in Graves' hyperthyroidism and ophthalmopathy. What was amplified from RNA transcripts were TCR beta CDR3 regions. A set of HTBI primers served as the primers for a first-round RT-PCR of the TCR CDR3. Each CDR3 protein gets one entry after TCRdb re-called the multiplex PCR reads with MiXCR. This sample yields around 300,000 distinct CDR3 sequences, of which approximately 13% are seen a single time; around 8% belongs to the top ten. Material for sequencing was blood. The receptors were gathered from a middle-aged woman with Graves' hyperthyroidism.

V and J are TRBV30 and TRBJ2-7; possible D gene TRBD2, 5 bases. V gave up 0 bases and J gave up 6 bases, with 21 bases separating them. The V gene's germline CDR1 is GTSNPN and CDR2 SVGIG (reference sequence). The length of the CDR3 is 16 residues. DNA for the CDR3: TGTGCCTGGAGTGTACGGTGGCTAGCAGGAATAGGCGAGCAGTACTTC. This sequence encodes CAWSVRWLAGIGEQYF.

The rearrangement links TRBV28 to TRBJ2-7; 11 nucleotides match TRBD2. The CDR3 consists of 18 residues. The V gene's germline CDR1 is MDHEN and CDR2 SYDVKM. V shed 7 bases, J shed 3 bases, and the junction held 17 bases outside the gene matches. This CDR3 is CASTITSGRGSKIYEQYF. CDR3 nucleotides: TGTGCCAGCACCATAACTAGCGGGAGAGGATCCAAGATCTACGAGCAGTACTTC.

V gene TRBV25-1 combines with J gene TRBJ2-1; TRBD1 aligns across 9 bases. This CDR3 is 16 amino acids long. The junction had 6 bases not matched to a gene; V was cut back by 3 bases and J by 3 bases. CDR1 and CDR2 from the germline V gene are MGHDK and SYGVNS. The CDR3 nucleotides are TGTGCCAGCAGTGATTACGGGACAGGGAACTACAATGAGCAGTTCTTC. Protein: CASSDYGTGNYNEQFF.

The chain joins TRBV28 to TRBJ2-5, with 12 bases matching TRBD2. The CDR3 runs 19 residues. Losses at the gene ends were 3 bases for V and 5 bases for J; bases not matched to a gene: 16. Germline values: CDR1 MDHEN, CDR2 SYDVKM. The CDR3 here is CASSFGGALAGGSGETQYF. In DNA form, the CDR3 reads TGTGCCAGCAGTTTTGGGGGGGCGCTAGCGGGAGGGTCGGGGGAGACCCAGTACTTC.

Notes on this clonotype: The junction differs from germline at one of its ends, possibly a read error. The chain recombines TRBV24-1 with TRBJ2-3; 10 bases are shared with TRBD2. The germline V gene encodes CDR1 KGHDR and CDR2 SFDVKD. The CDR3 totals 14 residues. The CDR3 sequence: CAASHSGRTDTQYF. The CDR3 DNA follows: TGTGCCGCCAGTCATAGCGGGAGGACAGATACGCAGTATTTT.

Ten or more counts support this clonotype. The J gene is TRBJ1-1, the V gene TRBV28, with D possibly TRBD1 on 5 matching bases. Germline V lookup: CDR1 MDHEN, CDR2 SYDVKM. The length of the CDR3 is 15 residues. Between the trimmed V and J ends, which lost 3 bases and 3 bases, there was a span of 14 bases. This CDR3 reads CASSFWGGEDTEAFF. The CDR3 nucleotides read TGTGCCAGCAGTTTTTGGGGGGGTGAGGACACTGAAGCTTTCTTT.